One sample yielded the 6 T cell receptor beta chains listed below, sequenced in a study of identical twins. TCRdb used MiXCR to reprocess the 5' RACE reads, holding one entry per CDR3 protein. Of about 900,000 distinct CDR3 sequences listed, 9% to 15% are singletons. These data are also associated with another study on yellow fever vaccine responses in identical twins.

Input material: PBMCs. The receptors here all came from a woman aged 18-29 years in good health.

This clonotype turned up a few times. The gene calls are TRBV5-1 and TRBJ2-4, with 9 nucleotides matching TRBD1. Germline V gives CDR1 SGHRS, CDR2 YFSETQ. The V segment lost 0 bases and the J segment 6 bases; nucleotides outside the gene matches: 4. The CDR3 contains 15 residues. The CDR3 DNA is TGCGCCAGCAGCTTGGAGGGACAGGGTACAAACATTCAGTACTTC. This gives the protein CASSLEGQGTNIQYF.

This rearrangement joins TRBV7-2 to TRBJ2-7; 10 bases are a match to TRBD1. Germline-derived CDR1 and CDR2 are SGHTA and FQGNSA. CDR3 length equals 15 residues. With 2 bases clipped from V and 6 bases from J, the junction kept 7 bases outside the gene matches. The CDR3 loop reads CASSLSGTGAGEQYF. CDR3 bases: TGTGCCAGCAGCTTATCGGGGACAGGGGCAGGCGAGCAGTACTTC.

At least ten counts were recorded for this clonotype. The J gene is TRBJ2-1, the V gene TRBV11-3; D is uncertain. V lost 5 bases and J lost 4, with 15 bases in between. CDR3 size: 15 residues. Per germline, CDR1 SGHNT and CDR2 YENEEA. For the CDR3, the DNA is TGTGCCAGCAGCGTCCGAGACGGAGAATACAATGAGCAGTTCTTC. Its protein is CASSVRDGEYNEQFF.

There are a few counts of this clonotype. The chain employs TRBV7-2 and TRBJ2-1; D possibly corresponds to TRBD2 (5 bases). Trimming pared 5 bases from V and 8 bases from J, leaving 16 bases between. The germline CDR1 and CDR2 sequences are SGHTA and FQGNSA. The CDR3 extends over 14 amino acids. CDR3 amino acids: CASSLRSSWDEQFF. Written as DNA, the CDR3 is TGTGCCAGCAGCCTAAGGTCTAGCTGGGATGAGCAGTTCTTC.

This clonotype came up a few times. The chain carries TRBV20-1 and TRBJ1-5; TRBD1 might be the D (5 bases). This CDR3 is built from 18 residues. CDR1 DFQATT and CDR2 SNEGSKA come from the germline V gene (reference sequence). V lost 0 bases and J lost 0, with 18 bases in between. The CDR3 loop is CSARDVTGASHSNQPQHF. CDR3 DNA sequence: TGCAGTGCTAGAGATGTAACAGGCGCGTCCCATAGCAATCAGCCCCAGCATTTT.

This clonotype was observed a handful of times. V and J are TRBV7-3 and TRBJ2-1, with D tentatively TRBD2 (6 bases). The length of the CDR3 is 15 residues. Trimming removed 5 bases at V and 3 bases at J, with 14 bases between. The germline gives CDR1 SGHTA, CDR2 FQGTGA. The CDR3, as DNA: TGTGCCAGCAGCCCTATAGCGGAGCGCTACAATGAGCAGTTCTTC. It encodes CASSPIAERYNEQFF.